The 29 T cell receptor beta chains presented below share a single source sample, sequenced in a study of blood T cell repertoires in COVID-19. Method: immunoSEQ multiplex PCR; TCRdb's copy keeps in-frame clones and lacks some. The table has about 140,000 clones, around 82% seen once; the top ten hold 4%. Sequencing input: peripheral blood. The receptor source for this set is a woman aged 60-75 years with acute or convalescent COVID-19.

This clone occurred once. This chain's CDR3 is CASRRTGGLDTQYF. The CDR3 region has the DNA TGTGCCAGTAGGAGGACAGGGGGCCTAGATACGCAGTATTTT. The chain carries TRBV19 and TRBJ2-3, with TRBD1 identical over 11 bases. The ends lost 6 bases at V and 5 bases at J; junction bases unmatched: 4. Germline V gene data show CDR1 as LNHDA and CDR2 as SQIVND (reference sequence). This CDR3 comprises 14 residues.

The V and J genes are TRBV30 and TRBJ1-2, with TRBD1 identical over 7 bases. The CDR3 is made up of 13 amino acids. Germline CDR1 and CDR2: GTSNPN and SVGIG (reference sequence). Trimming cost V 2 bases and J 0 bases; bases outside gene matches: 0. The DNA of the CDR3 is TGTGCCTGGAGTACAGGGGCTAACTATGGCTACACCTTC. Protein: CAWSTGANYGYTF. Filled out from reference TRBV30 and TRBJ1-2, the complete variable domain reads SQTIHQWPATLVQPVGSPLSLECTVEGTSNPNLYWYRQAAGRGLQLLFYSVGIGQISSEVPQNLSASRPQDRQFILSSKKLLLSDSGFYLCAWSTGANYGYTFGSGTRLTVV.

This clone has only one observation. V and J are TRBV2 and TRBJ2-1; D unclear. V lost 3 bases to trimming and J lost 0 bases, with 12 bases between them. CDR3 size: 16 residues. Germline V gene data show CDR1 as SNHLY and CDR2 as FYNNEI. The CDR3 region has the DNA TGTGCCAGCAGTGATCCTGGATCTAGCTCCTACAATGAGCAGTTCTTC. Its translation is CASSDPGSSSYNEQFF.

The chain couples TRBV27 to TRBJ1-2; 11 bases align to TRBD1. V shed 2 bases and J 3 bases; nucleotides not matched to a gene: 5. The length of the CDR3 is 16 residues. CDR1 is MNHEY and CDR2 is SMNVEV in the germline V gene (reference sequence). The chain's CDR3 is CASSLVGTGGDYGYTF. The DNA of the CDR3 is TGTGCCAGCAGTTTAGTAGGGACAGGGGGTGACTATGGCTACACCTTC.

This chain connects TRBV14 to TRBJ1-6; D ambiguous. This CDR3 region has 14 residues. Trimming shortened V by 2 bases and J by 5 bases, and 7 bases separated the two germline ends. Germline CDR1 SGHDN, CDR2 FVKESK. CDR3 protein: CASSQISDNSPLHF. Written as DNA, the CDR3 is TGTGCCAGCAGCCAAATTTCGGATAATTCACCCCTCCACTTT.

This rearrangement joins TRBV7-2 to TRBJ1-5, with D possibly matching TRBD1 (5 bases). This CDR3 region has 14 residues. The V end was cut by 2 bases, the J end by 8 bases, with 13 bases between. Per the germline V gene, CDR1 is SGHTA and CDR2 is FQGNSA. The CDR3 loop is CASSLSTGPEPQHF. The CDR3 coding sequence is TGTGCCAGCAGCTTATCCACAGGACCTGAGCCCCAGCATTTT.

The chain joins TRBV29-1 to TRBJ2-3, with a weak D call TRBD2 (6 bases). CDR1 and CDR2 from the germline V gene are SQVTM and ANQGSEA. The CDR3 has 14 residues. The V end was cut by 7 bases, the J end by 3 bases, with 17 bases between. CDR3 region: CSGKPWGETDTQYF. Written as DNA, the CDR3 is TGCAGCGGAAAACCCTGGGGGGAAACAGATACGCAGTATTTT.

The chain links TRBV7-8 to TRBJ2-6; 9 bases line up with TRBD1. V gave up 5 bases and J gave up 3 bases; unmatched junction bases: 8. The CDR3 sequence is 17 residues long. The V gene's germline CDR1 is SGHVS and CDR2 FQNEAQ. CDR3 DNA: TGTGCCAGCAGCACCCTACAGGGGGCGCGTGGGGCCAACGTCCTGACTTTC. It specifies CASSTLQGARGANVLTF.

The chain employs TRBV12-3 or TRBV12-4 and TRBJ1-2, with a possible D match to TRBD1 (5 bases). V dropped 10 bases and J dropped 1 base, with 13 bases sitting between them. This CDR3 contains 13 residues. The CDR3 spells CATGGFINYGYTF. Here the CDR3 DNA reads TGTGCCACCGGGGGATTTATTAACTATGGCTACACCTTC.

The CDR3 loop is CASSFNMGNTIYF. The CDR3 bases are TGTGCCAGCAGTTTCAACATGGGAAACACCATATATTTT. V and J are TRBV28 and TRBJ1-3; D is ambiguous. Germline values: CDR1 MDHEN, CDR2 SYDVKM. The ends were cut back, 3 bases at V and 4 bases at J, with 7 bases in the middle. The CDR3 extends over 13 amino acids.

J is TRBJ2-5 and V is TRBV5-8, with D perhaps TRBD2 (6 bases). The CDR3 contains 15 residues. V was shortened by 5 bases and J by 2 bases, with 16 bases between the two germline ends. CDR1 and CDR2 (germline): SGHTS, YDEGEE. In DNA, the CDR3 is TGTGCCAGCAGTACCTCGGCTAGCGTGCAAGAGACCCAGTACTTC. Protein: CASSTSASVQETQYF.

This chain links TRBV11-3 with TRBJ2-2, with D possibly matching TRBD1 (6 bases). CDR1 SGHNT and CDR2 YENEEA come from the germline V gene. The V and J ends lost 5 bases and 6 bases respectively, with 16 bases between them. This CDR3 region has 15 residues. CDR3 in amino acids: CASSPRQVVPGELFF. The CDR3 DNA reads TGTGCCAGCAGCCCCCGACAGGTGGTGCCCGGGGAGCTGTTTTTT.

J is TRBJ1-4 and V is TRBV28; possibly TRBD1 for D (5 bases). Germline V gene sequence: CDR1 MDHEN, CDR2 SYDVKM. CDR3 length equals 15 residues. Trimming cost V 1 base and J 6 bases, with 12 bases left between them. The CDR3 reads CASSLSPGGDEKLFF. CDR3 in DNA: TGTGCCAGCAGTTTATCTCCCGGGGGAGATGAAAAACTGTTTTTT.

The chain carries TRBV27 and TRBJ2-3; 12 bases agree with TRBD2. With 4 bases clipped from V and 4 bases from J, the junction kept 6 bases outside the gene matches. This CDR3 is built from 16 residues. Germline values: CDR1 MNHEY, CDR2 SMNVEV (reference sequence). CDR3 bases: TGTGCCAGCAGTTCCCGGACTAGCGGGATTCCAGATACGCAGTATTTT. The encoded protein is CASSSRTSGIPDTQYF.

The V gene is TRBV3-1 (or the pseudogene TRBV3-2), the J gene TRBJ1-3, with D possibly being TRBD1 (6 bases). This CDR3 region has 17 residues. Germline CDR1 LGHDT, CDR2 YNNKEL (reference sequence). Deletions cut 0 bases from V and 4 bases from J, with 16 bases between. CDR3 coding DNA: TGTGCCAGCAGCCAAGACGTAGTGCCAGGGGACGGAAACACCATATATTTT. This gives the protein CASSQDVVPGDGNTIYF.

The rearrangement joins TRBV19 to TRBJ2-1; TRBD2 matches at 8 bases. The ends lost 10 bases at V and 1 base at J; junction bases unmatched: 9. This CDR3 comprises 15 residues. CDR1 is LNHDA and CDR2 is SQIVND in the germline V gene (reference sequence). Written as DNA, the CDR3 is TGTGCCAATTCGACTAGCGCAGGGTCCTACAATGAGCAGTTCTTC. Amino acid sequence: CANSTSAGSYNEQFF.

The rearrangement links TRBV28 to TRBJ2-7; 11 bases are shared with TRBD2. The V gene's germline CDR1 is MDHEN and CDR2 SYDVKM. The V gene end was trimmed by 7 bases and the J gene end by 6 bases; junction bases not matched to a gene: 14. The CDR3 loop spans 16 amino acids. CDR3 sequence (DNA): TGTGCCAGCAAGAAGACTAGCGGGATAGGGGCTAGCGAGCAGTACTTC. Translation gives CASKKTSGIGASEQYF. The variable domain in full, completed from reference TRBV28 and TRBJ2-7, reads DVKVTQSSRYLVKRTGEKVFLECVQDMDHENMFWYRQDPGLGLRLIYFSYDVKMKEKGDIPEGYSVSREKKERFSLILESASTNQTSMYLCASKKTSGIGASEQYFGPGTRLTVT.

This clone was seen a single time. The chain carries TRBV10-3 and TRBJ2-7; 8 nucleotides match TRBD2. The CDR3 totals 14 residues. CDR1 and CDR2 from the germline V gene are ENHRY and SYGVKD. The J segment lost 5 bases and the V segment lost 2 bases, leaving 5 bases of the junction unmatched. The CDR3 loop is CAISENEREHEQYF. The DNA for the CDR3 is TGTGCCATCAGTGAGAACGAGCGGGAGCACGAGCAGTACTTC.

The rearrangement joins TRBV7-3 to TRBJ2-5; D may be TRBD1 (5 bases). The germline gives CDR1 SGHTA, CDR2 FQGTGA. CDR3 length equals 15 residues. The V end lost 2 bases, the J end lost 4 bases, and 14 bases lay between the germline ends. The CDR3 sequence: CASSLSAGPGETQYF. The CDR3 nucleotides are TGTGCCAGCAGCTTATCTGCAGGGCCAGGAGAGACCCAGTACTTC.

V is TRBV18 and J is TRBJ1-2; D uncertain. The V and J ends lost 5 bases and 5 bases respectively, with 15 bases between them. Germline CDR1 reads KGHSH; CDR2 reads LQKENI. This CDR3 is 14 amino acids long. The CDR3 loop reads CASSEGAQSYGYTF. The CDR3 DNA follows: TGTGCCAGCTCAGAGGGAGCCCAATCTTATGGCTACACCTTC. Combining the CDR3 with reference TRBV18 and TRBJ1-2 gives the whole variable domain NAGVMQNPRHLVRRRGQEARLRCSPMKGHSHVYWYRQLPEEGLKFMVYLQKENIIDESGMPKERFSAEFPKEGPSILRIQQVVRGDSAAYFCASSEGAQSYGYTFGSGTRLTVV.

The V and J genes are TRBV4-1 and TRBJ2-5; D ambiguous. Germline CDR1 is MGHRA and CDR2 is YSYEKL. V lost 0 bases, J lost 4 bases, and 6 bases lay in between. The CDR3 loop spans 13 amino acids. The CDR3 DNA sequence: TGCGCCAGCAGCCAAGATTACGGAGAGACCCAGTACTTC. Translated, it gives CASSQDYGETQYF.

The chain joins TRBV7-2 to TRBJ1-2; 10 bases line up with TRBD1. Trimming at V came to 3 bases and at J to 5 bases, leaving 3 bases not matched to a gene. The CDR3 spans 14 residues. CDR1 and CDR2 from the germline V gene are SGHTA and FQGNSA. CDR3 residues: CASSFRDRGYGYTF. CDR3 in DNA: TGTGCCAGCAGCTTCCGGGACAGGGGATATGGCTACACCTTC.

The chain combines TRBV6-1 with TRBJ1-5; D unclear. Germline assignment: CDR1 MNHNS and CDR2 SASEGT. The CDR3 has 16 amino acids. V dropped 1 base and J dropped 6 bases, with 16 bases sitting between them. CDR3 sequence reads: CASSEGPIKRSQPQHF. CDR3 coding DNA: TGTGCCAGCAGTGAAGGACCCATTAAGAGGAGTCAGCCCCAGCATTTT.

This clone was picked up one time. The chain uses TRBV6-5 and TRBJ2-3; D might be TRBD2 (5 bases). CDR1 and CDR2 (germline): MNHEY, SVGAGI. Trimming pared 6 bases from V and 5 bases from J, leaving 15 bases between. The CDR3 has 14 amino acids. The CDR3 sequence: CASRRTQVGDTQYF. CDR3 coding DNA: TGTGCCAGCAGGAGGACTCAAGTGGGAGATACGCAGTATTTT.

The chain employs TRBV10-3 and TRBJ2-7; 7 bases line up with TRBD2. After removal of 5 bases from V and 6 bases from J, the junction contained 7 bases not matched to a gene. The CDR3 is 13 amino acids. The germline V gene has CDR1 ENHRY and CDR2 SYGVKD. The CDR3 sequence: CAISTGTILEQYF. The CDR3 DNA follows: TGTGCCATCAGTACCGGGACTATTCTCGAGCAGTACTTC.

The genes are TRBV27 and TRBJ1-5; TRBD1 might be the D (6 bases). With 5 bases removed from V and 2 bases from J, the gap between germline ends came to 19 bases. CDR3 length equals 17 residues. The germline V gene encodes CDR1 MNHEY and CDR2 SMNVEV (reference sequence). CDR3 nucleotides: TGTGCCAGCAGTGCCCTACAGGGAGAAGCACGCAATCAGCCCCAGCATTTT. It codes for CASSALQGEARNQPQHF.

The chain joins TRBV7-2 to TRBJ2-7; 11 bases are a match to TRBD2. The germline CDR1 and CDR2 sequences are SGHTA and FQGNSA. The J segment lost 1 base and the V segment lost 5 bases, leaving 4 bases of the junction unmatched. CDR3 length: 15 amino acids. CDR3: CASSLSGRGSYEQYF. For the CDR3, the DNA is TGTGCCAGCAGCCTTAGCGGGAGGGGTTCCTACGAGCAGTACTTC.

In this sample, this clone turned up once. This chain links TRBV30 with TRBJ2-7; TRBD2 agrees at 13 bases. V shed 3 bases, J shed 3 bases, and the junction held 5 bases outside the gene matches. The CDR3 totals 15 residues. Germline CDR1 reads GTSNPN; CDR2 reads SVGIG (reference sequence). CDR3 DNA sequence: TGTGCCTGGAGCCCGACTAGCGGGAGGATCTACGAGCAGTACTTC. It yields the protein CAWSPTSGRIYEQYF.

V gene TRBV28 combines with J gene TRBJ2-1; TRBD2 agrees at 9 bases. The germline gives CDR1 MDHEN, CDR2 SYDVKM. The length of the CDR3 is 19 residues. J was trimmed by 5 bases and V by 3 bases; bases with no gene match: 17. The CDR3 DNA sequence: TGTGCCAGCAGTTTGACACTAGCGGGCTTGAGGGGGAGCAACAATGAGCAGTTCTTC. Translation gives CASSLTLAGLRGSNNEQFF.